The 12 T cell receptor beta chains below all came from one sample that was sequenced in a study of OX40 agonist ivuxolimab in advanced cancers. Only in-frame clones appear in the TCRdb table, and some are missing; sequencing was by immunoSEQ multiplex PCR. The data hold roughly 87,000 clones, with 80% to 95% observed a single time. The specimen comprised CD4+ or CD8+ T cells sorted from blood, sampled in a trial of the OX40 agonist ivuxolimab. These receptors all stem from an adult with an advanced solid tumor such as melanoma, head and neck, liver or kidney cancer.

Worth noting for this clone: Other DNA sequences in the sample encode the same CDR3. V is TRBV10-3 and J is TRBJ2-7; 11 bases are shared with TRBD2. Germline values: CDR1 ENHRY, CDR2 SYGVKD. V lost 0 bases to trimming and J lost 4 bases; unmatched junction nucleotides: 2. The CDR3 sequence is 15 residues long. The CDR3 sequence: CAISESLAGEYEQYF. Here the CDR3 DNA reads TGTGCCATCAGTGAGTCACTAGCGGGGGAATACGAGCAGTACTTC.

The chain links TRBV5-4 to TRBJ2-7, with TRBD1 as a possible D gene (5 bases). The germline V gene encodes CDR1 SGHNT and CDR2 YYREEE (reference sequence). CDR3 size: 12 residues. The V gene lost 3 bases and the J gene lost 7 bases, with 11 bases spanning the gap. The CDR3: CASSYQGWEQYF. CDR3 in DNA: TGTGCCAGCAGCTACCAGGGTTGGGAGCAGTACTTC.

The chain is built from TRBV9 and TRBJ2-1, with D unclear. Trimming cost V 1 base and J 2 bases, with 10 bases left between them. In germline, CDR1 is SGDLS, CDR2 YYNGEE. CDR3 length equals 15 residues. The CDR3 DNA reads as TGTGCCAGCAGCGTATTTCAGGAGCCCTACAATGAGCAGTTCTTC. Residues: CASSVFQEPYNEQFF. Full variable domain (remainder filled in from reference TRBV9 and TRBJ2-1): DSGVTQTPKHLITATGQRVTLRCSPRSGDLSVYWYQQSLDQGLQFLIQYYNGEERAKGNILERFSAQQFPDLHSELNLSSLELGDSALYFCASSVFQEPYNEQFFGPGTRLTVL.

This clone was detected once. The V and J genes are TRBV10-1 and TRBJ2-1; D not resolved. This CDR3 has 11 residues. CDR1 is WNHNN, CDR2 SYGVQD, per germline (reference sequence). V dropped 3 bases and J dropped 6 bases, with 3 bases sitting between them. The CDR3 is CASSEGNEQFF. CDR3 in DNA: TGCGCCAGCAGTGAAGGCAATGAGCAGTTCTTC.

This clone was detected only once. The chain is built from TRBV27 and TRBJ2-1, with TRBD2 identical over 9 bases. Looked up from germline, CDR1 is MNHEY and CDR2 is SMNVEV (reference sequence). V lost 1 base and J lost 7; bases outside the gene matches: 8. The CDR3 has 16 residues. CDR3 residues: CASSLWGGGALNEQFF. The CDR3 DNA reads as TGTGCCAGCAGTTTATGGGGCGGGGGGGCCTTGAATGAGCAGTTCTTC.

This sequence joins TRBV6-1 and TRBJ2-2; D unclear. V was shortened by 6 bases and J by 4 bases, with 3 bases between the two germline ends. Germline assignment: CDR1 MNHNS and CDR2 SASEGT. The CDR3 is 11 residues long. CDR3 residues: CASSPTGELFF. DNA for the CDR3: TGTGCCAGCAGCCCCACCGGGGAGCTGTTTTTT.

The chain combines TRBV13 with TRBJ2-4; no firm D call. V lost 5 bases to trimming and J lost 0 bases, with 17 bases between them. CDR3 length: 17 residues. CDR1 and CDR2 from the germline V gene are PRHDT and FYEKMQ (reference sequence). CDR3 sequence reads: CASSTGRRVLAKNIQYF. The DNA for the CDR3 is TGTGCCAGCAGCACCGGACGGCGCGTACTAGCCAAAAACATTCAGTACTTC.

The chain links TRBV7-9 to TRBJ2-4, with D tentatively TRBD1 or TRBD2 (5 bases each). Trimming shortened V by 5 bases and J by 7 bases, and 18 bases separated the two germline ends. This CDR3 is built from 15 residues. Germline values: CDR1 SEHNR, CDR2 FQNEAQ (reference sequence). CDR3 nucleotides: TGTGCCAGCAGCCGGACAAGCGGCAGGGAGAACATTCAGTACTTC. Its protein is CASSRTSGRENIQYF.

This rearrangement joins TRBV12-2 to TRBJ1-6. TRBV12-2 is classified as a pseudogene. The CDR3 extends over 16 amino acids. The CDR3 spells CASRLEGPKRSSPLHF. CDR3 nucleotide sequence: TGTGCAAGTCGCTTAGAGGGACCCAAAAGAAGTTCACCCCTCCACTTT.

The chain is built from TRBV9 and TRBJ2-5; 7 bases match TRBD1. The CDR3 runs to 13 residues. The V segment lost 2 bases and the J segment 4 bases; nucleotides outside the gene matches: 2. Germline-derived CDR1 and CDR2 are SGDLS and YYNGEE. Here the CDR3 DNA reads TGTGCCAGCAGCGTTGGGACAGCAGAGACCCAGTACTTC. As protein: CASSVGTAETQYF.

CDR3 nucleotide sequence: TGTGCCAGCAGCTTAGGTTCAGGGAGGGACACTGAAGCTTTCTTT. Its translation is CASSLGSGRDTEAFF. The genes are TRBV13 and TRBJ1-1; possible D gene TRBD1, 5 bases. Germline CDR1 reads PRHDT; CDR2 reads FYEKMQ (reference sequence). The germline V and J ends were trimmed by 0 bases and 3 bases, with 11 bases remaining between them. This CDR3 has 15 amino acids.

V and J are TRBV7-2 and TRBJ2-1; D is unresolved. CDR3 length: 12 residues. V dropped 5 bases and J dropped 10 bases, with 12 bases sitting between them. From germline, CDR1 is SGHTA and CDR2 FQGNSA. The CDR3 spells CASSPGGQEQFF. CDR3 DNA: TGTGCCAGCAGCCCAGGCGGCCAAGAGCAGTTCTTC. The full variable domain, completed using reference TRBV7-2 and TRBJ2-1, is GAGVSQSPSNKVTEKGKDVELRCDPISGHTALYWYRQSLGQGLEFLIYFQGNSAPDKSGLPSDRFSAERTGGSVSTLTIQRTQQEDSAVYLCASSPGGQEQFFGPGTRLTVL.